These T cell receptor beta chains were read from a single sample in a study of Ad26.COV2.S vaccination and SARS-CoV-2 variants. The data were produced by immunoSEQ multiplex PCR, yet TCRdb's version contains in-frame clones alone and is incomplete. The repertoire holds 440,000 or so clones, with roughly 87% as singletons. The input for sequencing was peripheral blood, taken in a trial of Ad26.COV2.S vaccine versus placebo. These receptors were taken from a person aged 18 to 65 who received the Ad26.COV2.S COVID-19 vaccine or a placebo. The CDR3 runs from the conserved cysteine through the conserved F or W. D genes are given only for firm matches. Size values are once, few and many counts, or a class for expanded clones, and some rows have none.

j_gene	abundance	d_gene	v_gene	CDR3nt	CDR3aa
TRBJ2-7	few	TRBD1	TRBV19	TGTGCCAGTAGTCACGGGACAGTCGAGCAGTACTTC	CASSHGTVEQYF
TRBJ1-1	.	TRBD1	TRBV19	TGTGCCAGTACCTTCTTGACAGGGGGTAACACTGAAGCTTTCTTT	CASTFLTGGNTEAFF
TRBJ2-7	.	.	TRBV9	TGTGCCAGCAGCGTAGGTAGCGGAGGCTACGAGCAGTACTTC	CASSVGSGGYEQYF
TRBJ1-5	.	TRBD1	TRBV28	TGTGCCAGCATCTCCCCGGGACAGGGGTCCCTGGGGGGAACCAATCAGCCCCAGCATTTT	CASISPGQGSLGGTNQPQHF
TRBJ2-7	.	TRBD2	TRBV30	TGTGCCTGGAGCGGGCTAGCGGGAGAGGAGCAGTACTTC	CAWSGLAGEEQYF
TRBJ1-1	.	TRBD1	TRBV4-2	TGTGCCAGCAGCCAAGTATTAGGGACAGGGGGCGTATTGGACACTGAAGCTTTCTTT	CASSQVLGTGGVLDTEAFF
TRBJ1-3	.	.	TRBV6-5	TGTGCCAGCAGTTACTCGAACAGACTCTCTGGAAACACCATATATTTT	CASSYSNRLSGNTIYF
TRBJ2-1	.	.	TRBV4-1	TGCGCCAGCAGCCTACTCGGACTTTACAATGAGCAGTTCTTC	CASSLLGLYNEQFF
TRBJ2-1	.	.	TRBV3-1/TRBV3-2	TGTGCCAGCAGCCAAGTCTTTGGTTGGAGTGAGCAGTTCTTC	CASSQVFGWSEQFF
TRBJ2-7	.	TRBD2	TRBV6-4	TGTGCCAGCAGCTCACCTAGCGGGGGATACCCCTACGAGCAGTACTTC	CASSSPSGGYPYEQYF
TRBJ2-7	.	TRBD1	TRBV7-8	TGTGCCAGCAGCTTATTAGGGGGCGGACCGACCAAATACGAGCAGTACTTC	CASSLLGGGPTKYEQYF
TRBJ2-1	once	TRBD2	TRBV6-5	TGTGCCAGCAGTCAAAGAGCGGGAGGTCTTAATGAGCAGTTCTTC	CASSQRAGGLNEQFF
TRBJ1-5	.	.	TRBV3-1/TRBV3-2	TGTGCCAGCAGCCAAGAGGGTATTCCGGGTACGAAGAGCAATCAGCCCCAGCATTTT	CASSQEGIPGTKSNQPQHF
TRBJ1-2	.	.	TRBV4-3	TGCGCCAGCAGCCAGGCAAGGGCGGGTAACTATGGCTACACCTTC	CASSQARAGNYGYTF
TRBJ1-2	.	.	TRBV28	TGTGCCAGCAGTCCTCGGATCTACTATGGCTACACCTTC	CASSPRIYYGYTF
TRBJ2-3	.	TRBD1	TRBV20-1	TGCAGTGCTACAAGGTTGGGACAGTGGTATTTT	CSATRLGQWYF
TRBJ1-5	few	.	TRBV6-4	TGTGCCAGCAGTAGGGGTGGCGGCAATCAGCCCCAGCATTTT	CASSRGGGNQPQHF
TRBJ1-2	.	.	TRBV7-9	TGTGCCAGCAGCCCCAAGAGGGTCCTATTACACACCTTC	CASSPKRVLLHTF
TRBJ2-2	.	TRBD2	TRBV29-1	TGCAGCGCCACTAGCGTTTTGGGGGAGCTGTTTTTT	CSATSVLGELFF
TRBJ1-6	few	.	TRBV7-8	TGTGCCAGCAGCCCCTCTGATGGAGGGAGCTCCTATAATTCACCCCTCCACTTT	CASSPSDGGSSYNSPLHF
TRBJ1-2	.	.	TRBV7-8	TGTGCCAGCAGCCTAAGAGACCTTAAACCCTATGGCTACACCTTC	CASSLRDLKPYGYTF
TRBJ2-7	.	TRBD2	TRBV29-1	TGCAGCGTACGGACTAGCGGGGCATACGAGCAGTACTTC	CSVRTSGAYEQYF
TRBJ1-1	.	TRBD1	TRBV6-5	TGTGCCAGCAGTTACTCGTTCGGGACAGTGGGCACTGAAGCTTTCTTT	CASSYSFGTVGTEAFF
TRBJ2-1	once	.	TRBV5-1	TGCGCCAGCAGCCTCTACAATGAGCAGTTCTTC	CASSLYNEQFF
TRBJ1-3	few	.	TRBV4-3	TGCGCCAGCAGCCAAGATATCCCCGCTGGAAACACCATATATTTT	CASSQDIPAGNTIYF
TRBJ1-6	.	.	TRBV7-9	TGTGCCAGCAGCTTCCTTGGGGCGCAATCACCCCTCCACTTT	CASSFLGAQSPLHF